This TCR delta chain was sequenced during a study of gamma-delta T cells after stem cell transplantation. TCRdb re-analyzed the RT-PCR reads via CATT. This table holds approximately 2,600 delta-chain clones, approximately 19% found once. In the case of this clone: Other DNA sequences within the sample encode an identical CDR3.

The CDR3 has 24 amino acids. V shed 2 bases and J 0 bases; nucleotides not matched to a gene: 24. From germline, CDR1 is TSWWSYY and CDR2 QGS. Source material: gamma-delta T cells. The origin of this receptor is a human donor. It is not recorded whose cells these are; they may come from a transplant donor. The rearrangement uses TRDV1 and TRDJ2; TRDD3 agrees at 10 bases. CDR3 loop: CALGESEVPLYTGGLIPLTAQLFF. CDR3 nucleotide sequence: TGTGCTCTTGGGGAAAGCGAAGTTCCTCTTTATACTGGGGGATTAATCCCTTTGACAGCACAACTCTTCTTT.